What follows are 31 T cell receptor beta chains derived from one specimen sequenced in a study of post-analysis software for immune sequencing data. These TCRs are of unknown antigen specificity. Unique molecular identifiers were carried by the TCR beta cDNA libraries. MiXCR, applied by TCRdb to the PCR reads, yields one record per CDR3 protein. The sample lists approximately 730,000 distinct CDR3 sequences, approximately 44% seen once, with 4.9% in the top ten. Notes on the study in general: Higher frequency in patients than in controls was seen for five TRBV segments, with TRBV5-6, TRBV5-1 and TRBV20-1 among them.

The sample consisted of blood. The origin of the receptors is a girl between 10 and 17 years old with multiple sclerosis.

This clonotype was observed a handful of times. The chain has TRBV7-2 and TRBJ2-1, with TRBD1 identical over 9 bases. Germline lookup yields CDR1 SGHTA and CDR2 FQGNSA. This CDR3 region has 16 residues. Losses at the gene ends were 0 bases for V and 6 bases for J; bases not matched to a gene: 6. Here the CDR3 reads CASSLAVTGGGNEQFF. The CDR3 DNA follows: TGTGCCAGCAGCTTAGCAGTGACAGGGGGTGGCAATGAGCAGTTCTTC. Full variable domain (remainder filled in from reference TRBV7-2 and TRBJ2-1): GAGVSQSPSNKVTEKGKDVELRCDPISGHTALYWYRQSLGQGLEFLIYFQGNSAPDKSGLPSDRFSAERTGGSVSTLTIQRTQQEDSAVYLCASSLAVTGGGNEQFFGPGTRLTVL.

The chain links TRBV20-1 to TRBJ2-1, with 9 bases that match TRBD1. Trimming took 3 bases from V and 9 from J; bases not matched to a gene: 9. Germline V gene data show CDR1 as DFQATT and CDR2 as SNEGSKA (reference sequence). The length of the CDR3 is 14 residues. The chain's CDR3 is CSASGGTGLGEQFF. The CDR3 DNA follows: TGCAGTGCTAGCGGCGGGACAGGGTTGGGTGAGCAGTTCTTC.

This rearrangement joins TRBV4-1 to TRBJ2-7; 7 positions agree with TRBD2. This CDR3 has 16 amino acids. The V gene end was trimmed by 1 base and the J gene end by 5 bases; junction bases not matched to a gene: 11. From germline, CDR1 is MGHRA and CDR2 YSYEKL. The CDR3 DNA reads TGCGCCAGCAGCCAAGTTGAGCCTAGCGGTTCCGACGAGCAGTACTTC. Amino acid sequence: CASSQVEPSGSDEQYF.

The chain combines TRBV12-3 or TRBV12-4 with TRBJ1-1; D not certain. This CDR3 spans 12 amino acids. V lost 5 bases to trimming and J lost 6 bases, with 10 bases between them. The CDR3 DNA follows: TGTGCCAGCAGTCGCGCGGGTGCTGAAGCTTTCTTT. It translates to CASSRAGAEAFF.

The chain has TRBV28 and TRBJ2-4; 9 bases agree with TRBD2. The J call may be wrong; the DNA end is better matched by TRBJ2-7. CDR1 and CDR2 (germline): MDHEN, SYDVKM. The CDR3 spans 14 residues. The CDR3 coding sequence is TGTGCCAGCAGTACGCGGCGGGAGGGGTACGAGCAGTACTTC. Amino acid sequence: CASSTRREGYEQYF.

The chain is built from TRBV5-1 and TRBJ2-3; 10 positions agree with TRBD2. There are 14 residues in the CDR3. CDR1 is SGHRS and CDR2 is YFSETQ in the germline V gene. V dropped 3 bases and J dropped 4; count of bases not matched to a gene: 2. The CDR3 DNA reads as TGCGCCAGCAGCTCTGGACTAGCGGCAGATACGCAGTATTTT. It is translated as CASSSGLAADTQYF.

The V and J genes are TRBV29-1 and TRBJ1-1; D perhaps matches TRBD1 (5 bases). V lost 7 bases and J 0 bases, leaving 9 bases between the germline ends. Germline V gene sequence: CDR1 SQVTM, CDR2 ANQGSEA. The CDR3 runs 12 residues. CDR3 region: CSGEGLNTEAFF. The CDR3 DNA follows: TGCAGCGGTGAGGGGCTGAACACTGAAGCTTTCTTT.

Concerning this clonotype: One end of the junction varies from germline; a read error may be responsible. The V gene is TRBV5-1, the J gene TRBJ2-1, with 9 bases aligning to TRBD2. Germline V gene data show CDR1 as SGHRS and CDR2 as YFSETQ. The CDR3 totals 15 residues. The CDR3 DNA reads TGCGCCGGCAGCTTGGAGGCGGGAGGGCACAATGAGCAGTTCTTC. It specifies CAGSLEAGGHNEQFF. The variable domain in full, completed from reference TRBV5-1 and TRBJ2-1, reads KAGVTQTPRYLIKTRGQQVTLSCSPISGHRSVSWYQQTPGQGLQFLFEYFSETQRNKGNFPGRFSGRQFSNSRSEMNVSTLELGDSALYLCAGSLEAGGHNEQFFGPGTRLTVL.

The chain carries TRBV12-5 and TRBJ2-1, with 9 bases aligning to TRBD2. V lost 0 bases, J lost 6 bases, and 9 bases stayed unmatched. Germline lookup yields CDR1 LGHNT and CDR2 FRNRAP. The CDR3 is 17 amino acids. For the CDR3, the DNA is TGTGCTAGTGGTTTGGTACTAGGTAGCGGGAGACCCAATGAGCAGTTCTTC. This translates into CASGLVLGSGRPNEQFF.

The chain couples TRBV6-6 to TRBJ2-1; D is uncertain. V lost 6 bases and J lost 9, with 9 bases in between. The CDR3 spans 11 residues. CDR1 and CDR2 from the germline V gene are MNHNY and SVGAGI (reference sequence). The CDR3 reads CASRISTEQFF. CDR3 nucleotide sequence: TGTGCCAGCAGGATTAGTACTGAGCAGTTCTTC.

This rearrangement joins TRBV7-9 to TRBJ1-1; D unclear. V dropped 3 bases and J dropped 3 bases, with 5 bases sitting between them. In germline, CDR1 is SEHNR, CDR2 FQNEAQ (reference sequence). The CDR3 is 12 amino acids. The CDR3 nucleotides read TGTGCCAGCAGCTTGTCCGACACTGAAGCTTTCTTT. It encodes CASSLSDTEAFF.

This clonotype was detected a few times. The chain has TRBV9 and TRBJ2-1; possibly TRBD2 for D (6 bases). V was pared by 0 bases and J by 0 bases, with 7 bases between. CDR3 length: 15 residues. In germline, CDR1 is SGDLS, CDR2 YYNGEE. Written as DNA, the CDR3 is TGTGCCAGCAGCGTAGAGACTAGCTCCTACAATGAGCAGTTCTTC. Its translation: CASSVETSSYNEQFF.

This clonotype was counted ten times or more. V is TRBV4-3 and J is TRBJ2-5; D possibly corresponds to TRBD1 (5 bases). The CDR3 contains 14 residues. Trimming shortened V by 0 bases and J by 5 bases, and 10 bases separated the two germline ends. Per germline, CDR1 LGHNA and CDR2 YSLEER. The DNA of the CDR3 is TGCGCCAGCAGCCAAGATACCAGGGCGGAGACCCAGTACTTC. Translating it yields CASSQDTRAETQYF.

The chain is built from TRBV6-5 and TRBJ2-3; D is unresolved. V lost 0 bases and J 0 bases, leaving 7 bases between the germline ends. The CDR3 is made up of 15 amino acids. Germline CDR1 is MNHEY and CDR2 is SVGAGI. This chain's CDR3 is CASSYSELSTDTQYF. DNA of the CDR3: TGTGCCAGCAGTTACTCTGAGCTAAGCACAGATACGCAGTATTTT.

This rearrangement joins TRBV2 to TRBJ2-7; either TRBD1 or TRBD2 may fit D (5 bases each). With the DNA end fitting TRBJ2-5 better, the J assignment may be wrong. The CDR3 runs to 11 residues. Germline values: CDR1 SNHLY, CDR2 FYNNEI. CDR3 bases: TGTGCCGCAGAGGGGCGAGAGACCCAGTACTTC. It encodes CAAEGRETQYF.

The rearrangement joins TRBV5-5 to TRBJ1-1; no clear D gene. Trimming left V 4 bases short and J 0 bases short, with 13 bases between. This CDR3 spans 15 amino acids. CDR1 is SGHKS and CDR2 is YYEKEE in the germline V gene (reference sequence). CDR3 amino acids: CASSLRTFMNTEAFF. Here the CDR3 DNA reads TGTGCCAGCAGCCTGAGAACCTTCATGAACACTGAAGCTTTCTTT.

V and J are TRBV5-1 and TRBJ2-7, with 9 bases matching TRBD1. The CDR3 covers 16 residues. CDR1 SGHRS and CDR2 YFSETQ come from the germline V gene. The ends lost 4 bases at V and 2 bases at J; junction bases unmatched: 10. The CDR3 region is CASSKTRDRVTYEQYF. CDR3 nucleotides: TGCGCCAGCAGCAAAACCCGGGACAGGGTTACCTACGAGCAGTACTTC. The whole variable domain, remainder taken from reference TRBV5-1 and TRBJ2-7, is KAGVTQTPRYLIKTRGQQVTLSCSPISGHRSVSWYQQTPGQGLQFLFEYFSETQRNKGNFPGRFSGRQFSNSRSEMNVSTLELGDSALYLCASSKTRDRVTYEQYFGPGTRLTVT.

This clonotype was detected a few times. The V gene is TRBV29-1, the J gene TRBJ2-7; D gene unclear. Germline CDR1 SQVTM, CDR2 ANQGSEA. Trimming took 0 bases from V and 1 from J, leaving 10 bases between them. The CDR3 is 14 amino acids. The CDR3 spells CSVEDRSQSYEQYF. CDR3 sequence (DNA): TGCAGCGTTGAAGATCGTTCGCAATCCTACGAGCAGTACTTC.

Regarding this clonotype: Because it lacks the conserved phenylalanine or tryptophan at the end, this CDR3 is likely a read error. The CDR3 protein is CASRRDSSNQPQHV. The CDR3 region has the DNA TGTGCCAGCAGAAGGGACAGCTCCAATCAGCCCCAGCATGTT. This chain joins TRBV6-5 and TRBJ1-5, with TRBD1 identical over 7 bases. Germline V CDR1 and CDR2: MNHEY, SVGAGI. The CDR3 spans 14 residues. Unmatched junction bases numbered 5, after V lost 6 bases and J lost 3 bases.

The chain's CDR3 is CASSHHPQNYGYTF. CDR3 DNA sequence: TGTGCCAGCAGCCACCACCCACAGAACTATGGCTACACCTTC. The chain links TRBV7-9 to TRBJ1-2; D is unresolved. Germline V gives CDR1 SEHNR, CDR2 FQNEAQ (reference sequence). Between the trimmed V and J ends, which lost 5 bases and 2 bases, there was a span of 12 bases. The CDR3 sequence is 14 residues long.

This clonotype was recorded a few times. The CDR3 spells CSARDTGNQPQHF. In DNA form, the CDR3 reads TGCAGTGCTAGAGATACGGGCAATCAGCCCCAGCATTTT. The chain employs TRBV20-1 and TRBJ1-5; the D is unclear. There are 13 residues in the CDR3. Germline V gene sequence: CDR1 DFQATT, CDR2 SNEGSKA (reference sequence). Between the trimmed V and J ends, which lost 0 bases and 2 bases, there was a span of 5 bases.

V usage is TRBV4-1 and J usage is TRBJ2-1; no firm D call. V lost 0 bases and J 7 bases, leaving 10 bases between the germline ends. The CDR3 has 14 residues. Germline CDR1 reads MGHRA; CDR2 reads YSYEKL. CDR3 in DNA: TGCGCCAGCAGCCAAGACGGCCTCTCAAATGAGCAGTTCTTC. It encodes CASSQDGLSNEQFF.

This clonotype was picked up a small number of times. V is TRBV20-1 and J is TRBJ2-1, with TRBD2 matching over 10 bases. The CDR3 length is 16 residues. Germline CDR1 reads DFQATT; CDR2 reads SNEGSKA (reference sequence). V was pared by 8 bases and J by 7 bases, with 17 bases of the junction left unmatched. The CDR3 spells CSLLSGRAGVMNEQFF. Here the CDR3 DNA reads TGCAGTCTGTTGAGCGGGAGGGCTGGGGTGATGAATGAGCAGTTCTTC.

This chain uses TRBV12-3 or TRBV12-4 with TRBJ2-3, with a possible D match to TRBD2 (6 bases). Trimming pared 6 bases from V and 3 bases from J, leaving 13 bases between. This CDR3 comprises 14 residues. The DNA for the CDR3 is TGTGCCAGCAGCGGGACTCGCCAGACAGATACGCAGTATTTT. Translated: CASSGTRQTDTQYF.

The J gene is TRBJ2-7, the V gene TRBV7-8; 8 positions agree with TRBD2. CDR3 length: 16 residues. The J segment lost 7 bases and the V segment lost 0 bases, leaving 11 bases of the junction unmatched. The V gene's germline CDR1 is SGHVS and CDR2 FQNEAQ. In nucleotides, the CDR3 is TGTGCCAGCAGCTTAGCGGGACTAAGCGGGAGAGGTGAGCAGTACTTC. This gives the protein CASSLAGLSGRGEQYF.

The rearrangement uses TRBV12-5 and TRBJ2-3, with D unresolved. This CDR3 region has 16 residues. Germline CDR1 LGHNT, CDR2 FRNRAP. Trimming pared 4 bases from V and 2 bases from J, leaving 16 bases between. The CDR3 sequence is CASGSGALGSTDTQYF. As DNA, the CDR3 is TGTGCTAGTGGTTCTGGAGCCTTGGGGTCCACAGATACGCAGTATTTT.

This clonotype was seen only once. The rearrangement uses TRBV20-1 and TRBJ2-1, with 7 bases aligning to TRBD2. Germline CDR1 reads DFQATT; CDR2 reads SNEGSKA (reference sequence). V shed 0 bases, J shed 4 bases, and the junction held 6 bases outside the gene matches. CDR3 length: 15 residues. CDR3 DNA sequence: TGCAGTGCTAGAGATAGGGCTAGCGGATACAATGAGCAGTTCTTC. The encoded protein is CSARDRASGYNEQFF.

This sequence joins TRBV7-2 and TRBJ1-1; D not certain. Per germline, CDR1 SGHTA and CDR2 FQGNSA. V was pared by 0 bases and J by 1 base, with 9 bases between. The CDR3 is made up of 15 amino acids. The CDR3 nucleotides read TGTGCCAGCAGCTTAGCGAGTCAGGCGAACACTGAAGCTTTCTTT. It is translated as CASSLASQANTEAFF.

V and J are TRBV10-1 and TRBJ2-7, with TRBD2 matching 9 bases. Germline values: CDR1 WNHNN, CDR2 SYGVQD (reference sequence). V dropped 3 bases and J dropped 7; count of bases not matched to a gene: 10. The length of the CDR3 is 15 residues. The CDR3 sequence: CASSENLAGTGEQYF. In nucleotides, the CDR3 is TGCGCCAGCAGTGAAAATCTAGCGGGGACGGGTGAGCAGTACTTC.

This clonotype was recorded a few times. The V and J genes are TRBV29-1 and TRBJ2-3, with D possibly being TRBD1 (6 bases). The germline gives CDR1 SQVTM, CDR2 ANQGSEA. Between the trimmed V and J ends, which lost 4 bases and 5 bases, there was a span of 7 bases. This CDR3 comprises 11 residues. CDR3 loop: CSVARGDTQYF. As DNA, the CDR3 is TGCAGCGTTGCCAGGGGAGATACGCAGTATTTT.

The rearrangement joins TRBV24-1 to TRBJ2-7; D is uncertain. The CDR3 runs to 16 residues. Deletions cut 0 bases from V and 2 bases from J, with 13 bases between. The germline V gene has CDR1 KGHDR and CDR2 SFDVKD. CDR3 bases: TGTGCCACCAGTGATTTGCTCCAGGTCTCGACCTACGAGCAGTACTTC. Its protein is CATSDLLQVSTYEQYF.